This TCR beta chain was sequenced during a study of T cell repertoires in cytomegalovirus infection. Germline V CDR1 and CDR2: SEHNR, FQNEAQ (reference sequence). The V end was cut by 5 bases, the J end by 1 base, with 18 bases between. The CDR3 covers 16 residues. Study results and caveats: Within the response measured ex vivo, HLA-C-restricted CMV-specific TCR beta clonotypes were dominant.

A word on this clonotype: Its matching antigen is unknown.

MiXCR, applied by TCRdb to the reads, yields one record per CDR3 protein. The sample contains approximately 70,000 distinct CDR3 sequences, about 20% of which appear only once. Here the sequenced sample was CD8+ T cells from cultured PBMCs, taken from culture after CMV antigen stimulation. The clonotype comes from a human donor in good health (CMV status not recorded). Some clones in this sample may be carry-over from other donors' samples. The chain carries TRBV7-9 and TRBJ2-7, with D possibly being TRBD1 or TRBD2 (5 bases each). The CDR3 region is CASSPPSPGRSYEQYF. CDR3 nucleotide sequence: TGTGCCAGCAGCCCTCCCTCTCCAGGGAGATCCTACGAGCAGTACTTC.